One sample yielded the 10 T cell receptor beta chains listed below, sequenced in a study of cytomegalovirus exposure and HLA in healthy donors (dated by TCRdb to about 2017). Library preparation employed the immunoSEQ multiplex PCR assay. For the multiplex PCR, a mixture combining 60 forward primers for TCR Vbeta segments and 13 reverse primers for TCR Jbeta segments was used. Entries here come from immuneACCESS through TCRdb and include only in-frame sequences with V and J called. Some clones fail to appear in such tables; in the studies checked, an unresolved V gene covers under half of the shortfall, and the cause of the remainder is unknown. The sample includes fewer than 150,000 clones, with 80% observed a single time. Approximately 2% of the sample comes from the top ten. The sample comprised PBMCs. The receptors stem from a man aged 25 to 45 in good health and CMV-seronegative.

The chain employs TRBV19 and TRBJ2-1, with D possibly matching TRBD1 (5 bases). The V gene's germline CDR1 is LNHDA and CDR2 SQIVND (reference sequence). The CDR3 spans 15 residues. Trimming removed 1 base from V and 1 base from J, with 8 bases in between. The CDR3 spells CASSIGTRSYNEQFF. CDR3 coding DNA: TGTGCCAGTAGTATAGGGACAAGATCCTACAATGAGCAGTTCTTC.

The CDR3 reads CASSPSTHEQYF. CDR3 in DNA: TGTGCCAGCAGCCCCTCTACCCACGAGCAGTACTTC. The chain joins TRBV11-2 to TRBJ2-7; D is ambiguous. CDR1 SGHAT and CDR2 FQNNGV come from the germline V gene. The V gene lost 5 bases and the J gene lost 5 bases, with 10 bases spanning the gap. This CDR3 has 12 amino acids.

This rearrangement joins TRBV4-1 to TRBJ2-4, with 11 bases that match TRBD2. J was trimmed by 2 bases and V by 0 bases; bases with no gene match: 9. The CDR3 runs 19 residues. Germline-derived CDR1 and CDR2 are MGHRA and YSYEKL. CDR3 nucleotides: TGCGCCAGCAGCCAAGATAATAGCGGGAGGGCCGGGACCAAAAACATTCAGTACTTC. It is translated as CASSQDNSGRAGTKNIQYF.

V is TRBV5-4 and J is TRBJ2-1; 7 positions match TRBD2. J lost 0 bases, V lost 3 bases, and 9 bases had no gene match. The CDR3 sequence is 17 residues long. The germline V gene has CDR1 SGHNT and CDR2 YYREEE (reference sequence). The CDR3 reads CASSSASGASSYNEQFF. The CDR3 DNA is TGTGCCAGCAGCTCGGCCAGCGGGGCTAGCTCCTACAATGAGCAGTTCTTC.

CDR3 DNA: TGTGCCAGCAGCCTTCCAGGGGGAATGACCGGGGAGCTGTTTTTT. Translation: CASSLPGGMTGELFF. The rearrangement uses TRBV9 and TRBJ2-2, with 7 bases that match TRBD1. CDR3 size: 15 residues. J was trimmed by 5 bases and V by 4 bases; bases with no gene match: 8. CDR1 and CDR2 from the germline V gene are SGDLS and YYNGEE.

V usage is TRBV11-2 and J usage is TRBJ2-1, with a tentative D call TRBD2 (5 bases). The CDR3 is made up of 14 amino acids. The germline V gene encodes CDR1 SGHAT and CDR2 FQNNGV. V lost 6 bases, J lost 7 bases, and 16 bases lay in between. CDR3 loop: CASRSAASSNEQFF. DNA of the CDR3: TGTGCCAGCAGATCCGCGGCTAGCAGTAATGAGCAGTTCTTC.

The V gene is TRBV7-2, the J gene TRBJ1-2; 12 bases are shared with TRBD1. Germline V CDR1 and CDR2: SGHTA, FQGNSA. Trimming at V came to 4 bases and at J to 6 bases, leaving 3 bases not matched to a gene. The CDR3 spans 14 residues. In DNA form, the CDR3 reads TGTGCCAGCAGCTCAGGGACAGGGGGCCATGGCTACACCTTC. Amino acid sequence: CASSSGTGGHGYTF.

The chain carries TRBV18 and TRBJ1-3, with TRBD1 as a possible D gene (5 bases). Trimming removed 5 bases at V and 2 bases at J, with 7 bases between. There are 13 residues in the CDR3. In germline, CDR1 is KGHSH, CDR2 LQKENI. For the CDR3, the DNA is TGTGCCAGCTCAGGGGGGACTGGAAACACCATATATTTT. This gives the protein CASSGGTGNTIYF.

Only a few counts were recorded for this clone. The genes are TRBV7-2 and TRBJ1-2; D is uncertain. Trimming removed 3 bases from V and 4 bases from J, with 9 bases in between. The CDR3 covers 13 residues. Germline values: CDR1 SGHTA, CDR2 FQGNSA. The CDR3: CASSFSGGYGYTF. The CDR3 DNA reads as TGTGCCAGCAGCTTCTCGGGTGGCTATGGCTACACCTTC.

Points on this clone: The same CDR3 also results from other DNA sequences found in this sample. This chain joins TRBV28 and TRBJ2-7; D gene uncertain. Trimming shortened V by 5 bases and J by 4 bases, and 6 bases separated the two germline ends. Germline V gene data show CDR1 as MDHEN and CDR2 as SYDVKM. The CDR3 loop spans 11 amino acids. CDR3 in amino acids: CASSPHYEQYF. CDR3 nucleotides: TGTGCCAGCAGTCCCCATTACGAGCAGTACTTC.